The clone carrying this T cell receptor beta chain occurred a few times. The data were taken from a study of shared clonotypes between healthy human individuals. Study-level background: The study drew on two women and a few men aged 18 to 49 as donors.

V was clipped by 9 bases and J by 4 bases; unmatched bases: 12. The CDR3 sequence is 15 residues long. Germline V gene data show CDR1 as LNHDA and CDR2 as SQIVND (reference sequence). Assay used: immunoSEQ multiplex PCR; TCRdb lists only in-frame clones, some missing. The profile shows some 1 million clones, around 74% of them singletons. This TCR was recovered from a man between 18 and 35 years old in good health. Source material: memory CD4+ T cells sorted from blood. Subset of the sample: CD45RA-negative fraction. The chain is built from TRBV19 and TRBJ1-5; 7 positions agree with TRBD1. In DNA form, the CDR3 reads TGTGCCAGCTGGGCGCCGGACAGGTCAAATCAGCCCCAGCATTTT. Its protein is CASWAPDRSNQPQHF.